This TCR beta chain derives from a study of regulatory T cells in long-lasting Graves disease. Study findings and constraints: Newly diagnosed patients had higher TCR diversity than persistent Graves' patients did. Analysis covered peripheral blood alone, not thyroid tissue. Persistent disease was associated with favored TRBV28 usage and with favored use of TRBJ1-2 and TRBJ2-5.

Per germline, CDR1 MNHNS and CDR2 SASEGT. Trimming removed 2 bases from V and 0 bases from J, with 16 bases in between. This CDR3 contains 17 residues. The authors built TCR beta libraries using iRepertoire HTBI primers and Arm-PCR of CDR3 regions. MiXCR, applied by TCRdb to the multiplex PCR reads, yields one record per CDR3 protein. This sample has a few hundred thousand distinct CDR3 sequences, with approximately 18% found just once. In its sample, this clonotype was seen a few times. Its antigen remains unknown. The time point is: newly diagnosed GD, antithyroid drugs for less than 3 months. PBMC-extracted RNA yielded the TCR library. These data also formed part of another study, on T cells in Graves' hyperthyroidism and ophthalmopathy.

This sequence joins TRBV6-1 and TRBJ2-5; D unclear. The sequence came from a woman in her twenties or thirties with Graves disease. The input for sequencing was peripheral blood mononuclear cells (PBMCs), taken at new diagnosis, from a patient treated with antithyroid drugs. The CDR3 nucleotides read TGTGCCAGCAGTGAACTTTGGACCCAAGGGTACCAAGAGACCCAGTACTTC. Translating it yields CASSELWTQGYQETQYF.